The 17 T cell receptor beta chains in this list originate from one sample, sequenced in a study of shared clonotypes between healthy human individuals. Clones were sequenced by immunoSEQ multiplex PCR, and TCRdb holds only the in-frame ones, with some missing. The profile shows 2 million to 2.5 million clones, approximately 90% of them singletons. Input material: naive CD4+ T cells from PBMCs. The subset denotes: CD45RA+ positively selected. All receptors come from a man between 18 and 35 years old in good health. Some clones in this sample may be carry-over from other donors' samples.

V is TRBV4-2 and J is TRBJ1-3; D is undetermined. Germline CDR1 LGHNA, CDR2 YNFKEQ. CDR3 size: 14 residues. Deletions cut 0 bases from V and 0 bases from J, with 3 bases between. The chain's CDR3 is CASSQEFSGNTIYF. For the CDR3, the DNA is TGTGCCAGCAGCCAAGAATTCTCTGGAAACACCATATATTTT.

This clone came up once. The CDR3 spells CASSPFGIPQYF. CDR3 nucleotide sequence: TGTGCCAGCAGCCCGTTTGGAATTCCGCAGTATTTT. This rearrangement joins TRBV5-4 to TRBJ2-3; no clear D gene. The CDR3 consists of 12 residues. V lost 4 bases and J 10 bases, leaving 13 bases between the germline ends. Germline loops: CDR1 SGHNT, CDR2 YYREEE (reference sequence).

V gene TRBV7-3 combines with J gene TRBJ1-1; D gene unclear. Looked up from germline, CDR1 is SGHTA and CDR2 is FQGTGA. The V gene lost 0 bases and the J gene lost 5 bases, with 7 bases spanning the gap. The CDR3 runs to 13 residues. CDR3 sequence (DNA): TGTGCCAGCAGCTTAACGTCAGCGACTGAAGCTTTCTTT. Translated, it gives CASSLTSATEAFF.

The chain links TRBV19 to TRBJ2-6; D remains unclear. Trimming removed 8 bases at V and 0 bases at J, with 14 bases between. The CDR3 loop spans 16 amino acids. Germline loops: CDR1 LNHDA, CDR2 SQIVND (reference sequence). The CDR3 DNA follows: TGTGCCAGTTCTTTACAGTCTACCTCTGGGGCCAACGTCCTGACTTTC. As protein: CASSLQSTSGANVLTF.

The chain links TRBV6-5 to TRBJ1-2; D is undetermined. The CDR3 length is 11 residues. Germline loops: CDR1 MNHEY, CDR2 SVGAGI. The ends were cut back, 9 bases at V and 5 bases at J, with 10 bases in the middle. The CDR3 nucleotides read TGTGCCAGTGGCGATGGGTATGGCTACACCTTC. It yields the protein CASGDGYGYTF.

This chain links TRBV4-1 with TRBJ2-5; possibly TRBD2 for D (6 bases). The V end lost 4 bases, the J end lost 7 bases, and 28 bases lay between the germline ends. The CDR3 has 18 amino acids. Germline loops: CDR1 MGHRA, CDR2 YSYEKL. The CDR3 DNA is TGCGCCAGCAGCCCCCTCGAGCTTAGCGGAAGGGAACGGTGGACCCAGTACTTC. It specifies CASSPLELSGRERWTQYF.

The CDR3 nucleotides read TGTGCCAGCAGCTTAGTCTGGTCCACAGGGTCTGAAGCTTTCTTT. It yields the protein CASSLVWSTGSEAFF. V gene TRBV7-2 combines with J gene TRBJ1-1, with D perhaps matching TRBD1 (6 bases). Germline CDR1 SGHTA, CDR2 FQGNSA. Trimming pared 1 base from V and 6 bases from J, leaving 15 bases between. This CDR3 region has 15 residues.

The chain is built from TRBV6-6 and TRBJ1-2, with D uncertain. CDR1 is MNHNY and CDR2 is SVGAGI in the germline V gene (reference sequence). This CDR3 region has 14 residues. Trimming left V 2 bases short and J 1 base short, with 8 bases between. CDR3 DNA: TGTGCCAGCAGTTACGGGCAGGTTAACTATGGCTACACCTTC. The encoded protein is CASSYGQVNYGYTF.

The V and J genes are TRBV7-8 and TRBJ2-5; 7 bases are a match to TRBD2. Per the germline V gene, CDR1 is SGHVS and CDR2 is FQNEAQ. CDR3 length: 12 amino acids. Germline trimming cut 4 bases from V and 9 bases from J; bases unmatched to any gene: 5. CDR3 coding DNA: TGTGCCAGCAGCTGGGGAGGGCCCTCCCAGTACTTC. Translated: CASSWGGPSQYF.

The V call is TRBV7-9, the J call TRBJ2-7; D not resolved. CDR3 length: 15 residues. The V gene lost 2 bases and the J gene lost 7 bases, with 18 bases spanning the gap. Germline V lookup: CDR1 SEHNR, CDR2 FQNEAQ (reference sequence). The CDR3 reads CASSLWMGSRYEQYF. Here the CDR3 DNA reads TGTGCCAGCAGCTTATGGATGGGCAGTAGGTATGAGCAGTACTTC. Complete variable domain (other parts from reference TRBV7-9 and TRBJ2-7): DTGVSQNPRHKITKRGQNVTFRCDPISEHNRLYWYRQTLGQGPEFLTYFQNEAQLEKSRLLSDRFSAERPKGSFSTLEIQRTEQGDSAMYLCASSLWMGSRYEQYFGPGTRLTVT.

The chain couples TRBV18 to TRBJ2-5; D gene unclear. CDR1 is KGHSH, CDR2 LQKENI, per germline. The CDR3 extends over 14 amino acids. V shed 0 bases and J shed 1 base, with 6 bases lying between them. CDR3 nucleotides: TGTGCCAGCTCACCACCGAGCCCCCAAGAGACCCAGTACTTC. It translates to CASSPPSPQETQYF.

The J gene is TRBJ2-7, the V gene TRBV7-9; D is possibly TRBD1 or TRBD2 (5 bases each). Germline assignment: CDR1 SEHNR and CDR2 FQNEAQ (reference sequence). The CDR3 loop spans 15 amino acids. V dropped 0 bases and J dropped 5 bases, with 14 bases sitting between them. CDR3 region: CASSLARDAPNEQYF. The CDR3 DNA is TGTGCCAGCAGCTTAGCCCGGGACGCCCCGAACGAGCAGTACTTC.

Worth noting for this clone: The same CDR3 can be traced to other DNA sequences in this sample. The chain uses TRBV18 and TRBJ2-2; D gene unclear. The CDR3 runs to 13 residues. V lost 2 bases and J 3 bases, leaving 4 bases between the germline ends. From germline, CDR1 is KGHSH and CDR2 LQKENI. The CDR3: CASSPRDTGELFF. DNA for the CDR3: TGTGCCAGCTCACCAAGGGACACCGGGGAGCTGTTTTTT.

This clone was recorded once. This rearrangement joins TRBV5-1 to TRBJ2-7; D gene unclear. The CDR3 runs 15 residues. Germline CDR1 is SGHRS and CDR2 is YFSETQ. V was trimmed by 4 bases and J by 4 bases, leaving 18 bases between them. The CDR3 DNA sequence: TGCGCCAGCAGCCCCGCGTCTTCCAAGGGTTACGAGCAGTACTTC. Amino acids: CASSPASSKGYEQYF.

The chain joins TRBV5-1 to TRBJ2-2; D ambiguous. V gave up 0 bases and J gave up 2 bases, with 14 bases separating them. The CDR3 is 17 amino acids. From germline, CDR1 is SGHRS and CDR2 YFSETQ. CDR3 sequence reads: CASSLGPQQINTGELFF. The CDR3 DNA is TGCGCCAGCAGCTTGGGGCCCCAACAAATTAACACCGGGGAGCTGTTTTTT.

The V gene is TRBV5-5, the J gene TRBJ1-4, with D unresolved. The CDR3 consists of 15 residues. Between the trimmed V and J ends, which lost 0 bases and 2 bases, there was a span of 8 bases. CDR1 is SGHKS, CDR2 YYEKEE, per germline (reference sequence). The chain's CDR3 is CASSLGGVTNEKLFF. The CDR3 DNA is TGTGCCAGCAGCTTGGGTGGGGTCACTAATGAAAAACTGTTTTTT.

V gene TRBV5-1 combines with J gene TRBJ2-7; a weak D match, TRBD1 (7 bases). V lost 5 bases and J 2 bases, leaving 17 bases between the germline ends. The CDR3 is 15 residues long. In germline, CDR1 is SGHRS, CDR2 YFSETQ. The CDR3 is CASREAGQLTYEQYF. DNA of the CDR3: TGCGCCAGCAGGGAGGCGGGACAGCTCACCTACGAGCAGTACTTC.